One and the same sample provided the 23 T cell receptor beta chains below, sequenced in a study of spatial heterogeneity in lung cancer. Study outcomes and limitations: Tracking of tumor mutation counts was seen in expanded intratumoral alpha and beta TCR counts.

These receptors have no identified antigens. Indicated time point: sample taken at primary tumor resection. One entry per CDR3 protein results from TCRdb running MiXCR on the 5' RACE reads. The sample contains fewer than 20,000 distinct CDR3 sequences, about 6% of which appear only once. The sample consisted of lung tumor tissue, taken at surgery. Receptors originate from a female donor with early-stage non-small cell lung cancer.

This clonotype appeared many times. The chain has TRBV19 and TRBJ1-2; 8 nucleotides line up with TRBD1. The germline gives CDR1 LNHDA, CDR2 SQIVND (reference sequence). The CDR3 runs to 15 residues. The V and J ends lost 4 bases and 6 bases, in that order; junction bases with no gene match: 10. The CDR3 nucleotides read TGTGCCAGTAGTAGGGAGACAGGGGTGTTCGATGGCTACACCTTC. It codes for CASSRETGVFDGYTF. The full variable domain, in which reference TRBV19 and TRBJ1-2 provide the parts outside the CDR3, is DGGITQSPKYLFRKEGQNVTLSCEQNLNHDAMYWYRQDPGQGLRLIYYSQIVNDFQKGDIAEGYSVSREKKESFPLTVTSAQKNPTAFYLCASSRETGVFDGYTFGSGTRLTVV.

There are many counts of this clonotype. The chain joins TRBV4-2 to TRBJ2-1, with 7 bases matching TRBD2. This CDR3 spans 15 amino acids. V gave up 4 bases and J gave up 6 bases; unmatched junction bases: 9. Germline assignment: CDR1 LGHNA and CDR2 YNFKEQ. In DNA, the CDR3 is TGTGCCAGCAGCCTTTGGCCTAGCGGAGCCAATGAGCAGTTCTTC. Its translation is CASSLWPSGANEQFF.

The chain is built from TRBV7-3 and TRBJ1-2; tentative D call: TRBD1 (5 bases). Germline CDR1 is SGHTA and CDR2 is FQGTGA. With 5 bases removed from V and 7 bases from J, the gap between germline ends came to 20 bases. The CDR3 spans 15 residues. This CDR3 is CASSPGQGGGGGYTF. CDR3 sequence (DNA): TGTGCCAGCAGCCCCGGGCAGGGAGGAGGCGGTGGCTACACCTTC.

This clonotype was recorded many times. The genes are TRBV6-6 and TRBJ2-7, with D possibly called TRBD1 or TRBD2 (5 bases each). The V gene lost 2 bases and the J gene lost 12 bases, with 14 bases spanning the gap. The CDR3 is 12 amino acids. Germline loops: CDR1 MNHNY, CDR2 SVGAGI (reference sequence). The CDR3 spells CASSYGTSRPYF. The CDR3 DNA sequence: TGTGCCAGCAGTTACGGGACCTCGAGGCCGTACTTC.

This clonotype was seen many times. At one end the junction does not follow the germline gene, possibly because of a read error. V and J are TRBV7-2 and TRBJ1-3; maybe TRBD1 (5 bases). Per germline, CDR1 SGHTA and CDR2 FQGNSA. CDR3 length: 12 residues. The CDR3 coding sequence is TGTGCCAGCAGCTCTCAGGGAAGCACCATATATTTT. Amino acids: CASSSQGSTIYF.

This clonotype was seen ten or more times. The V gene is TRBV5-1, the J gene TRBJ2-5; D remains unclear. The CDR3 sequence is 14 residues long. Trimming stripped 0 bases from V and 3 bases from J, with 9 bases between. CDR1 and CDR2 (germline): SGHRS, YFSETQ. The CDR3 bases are TGCGCCAGCAGCTTGGGGGCAGCCAAAGAGACCCAGTACTTC. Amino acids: CASSLGAAKETQYF.

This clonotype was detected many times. The DNA for the CDR3 is TGTGCCTGGAGAAAGACAGGGACAGATACGCAGTATTTT. Its translation: CAWRKTGTDTQYF. The chain employs TRBV30 and TRBJ2-3; 7 bases fit TRBD1. V lost 3 bases to trimming and J lost 3 bases; unmatched junction nucleotides: 3. CDR1 and CDR2 from the germline V gene are GTSNPN and SVGIG (reference sequence). The CDR3 runs 13 residues.

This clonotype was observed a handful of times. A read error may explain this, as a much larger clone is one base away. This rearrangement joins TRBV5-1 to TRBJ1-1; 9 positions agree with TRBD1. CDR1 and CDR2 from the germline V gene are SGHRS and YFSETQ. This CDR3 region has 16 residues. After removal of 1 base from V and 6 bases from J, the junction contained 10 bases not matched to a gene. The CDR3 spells CASSLTAQGALAEAFF. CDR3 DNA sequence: TGCGCCAGCAGCTTGACCGCACAGGGGGCGTTGGCTGAAGCTTTCTTT.

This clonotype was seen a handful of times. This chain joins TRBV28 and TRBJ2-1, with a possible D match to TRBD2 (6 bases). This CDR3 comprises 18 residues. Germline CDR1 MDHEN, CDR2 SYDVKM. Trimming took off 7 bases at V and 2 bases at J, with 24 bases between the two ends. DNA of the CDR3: TGTGCCAGCATCTACGGGACTCGACGCAGGTCTACCTACAATGAGCAGTTCTTC. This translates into CASIYGTRRRSTYNEQFF.

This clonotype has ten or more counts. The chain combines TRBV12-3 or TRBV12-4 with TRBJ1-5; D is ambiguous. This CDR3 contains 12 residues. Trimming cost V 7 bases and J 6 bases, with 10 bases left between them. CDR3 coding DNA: TGTGCCAGCACCCTTCCCCCTCAGCCCCAGCATTTT. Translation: CASTLPPQPQHF.

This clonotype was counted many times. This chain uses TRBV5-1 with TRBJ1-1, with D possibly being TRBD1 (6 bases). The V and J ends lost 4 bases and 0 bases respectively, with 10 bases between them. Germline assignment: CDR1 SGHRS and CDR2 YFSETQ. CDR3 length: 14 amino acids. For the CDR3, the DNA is TGCGCCAGCAGCCCGCGGACAGTGAACACTGAAGCTTTCTTT. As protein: CASSPRTVNTEAFF.

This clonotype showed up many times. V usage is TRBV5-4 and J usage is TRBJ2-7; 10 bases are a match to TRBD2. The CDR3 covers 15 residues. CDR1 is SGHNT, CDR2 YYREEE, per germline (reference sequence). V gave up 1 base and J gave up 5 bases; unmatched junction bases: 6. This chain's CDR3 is CASSLLAGGIHEQYF. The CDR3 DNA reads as TGTGCCAGCAGCTTGTTAGCGGGAGGTATCCACGAGCAGTACTTC.

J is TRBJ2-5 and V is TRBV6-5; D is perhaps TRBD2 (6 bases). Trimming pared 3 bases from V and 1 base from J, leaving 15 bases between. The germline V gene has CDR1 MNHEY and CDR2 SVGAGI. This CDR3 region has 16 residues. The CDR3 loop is CASSYVSGPSQETQYF. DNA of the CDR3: TGTGCCAGCAGTTATGTGAGCGGGCCCAGCCAAGAGACCCAGTACTTC.

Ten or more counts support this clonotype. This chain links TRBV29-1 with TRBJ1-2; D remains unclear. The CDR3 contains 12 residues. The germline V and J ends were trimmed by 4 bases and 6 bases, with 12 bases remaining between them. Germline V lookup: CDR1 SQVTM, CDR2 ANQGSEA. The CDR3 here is CSVGPVDNGYTF. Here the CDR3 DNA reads TGCAGCGTTGGTCCCGTTGACAATGGCTACACCTTC.

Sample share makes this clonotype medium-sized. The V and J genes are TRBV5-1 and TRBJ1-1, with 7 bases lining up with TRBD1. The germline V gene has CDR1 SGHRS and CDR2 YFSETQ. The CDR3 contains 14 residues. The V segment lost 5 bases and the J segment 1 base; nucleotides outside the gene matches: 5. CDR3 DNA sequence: TGCGCCAGCAGGTTTGACAGGGAGAACACTGAAGCTTTCTTT. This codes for CASRFDRENTEAFF.

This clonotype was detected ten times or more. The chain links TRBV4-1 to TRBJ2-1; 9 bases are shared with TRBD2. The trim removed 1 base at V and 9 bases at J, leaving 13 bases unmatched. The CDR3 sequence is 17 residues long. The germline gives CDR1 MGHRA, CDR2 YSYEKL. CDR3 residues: CASSQARGLAGGGEQFF. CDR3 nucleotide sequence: TGCGCCAGCAGCCAAGCCCGGGGACTAGCAGGTGGGGGTGAGCAGTTCTTC.

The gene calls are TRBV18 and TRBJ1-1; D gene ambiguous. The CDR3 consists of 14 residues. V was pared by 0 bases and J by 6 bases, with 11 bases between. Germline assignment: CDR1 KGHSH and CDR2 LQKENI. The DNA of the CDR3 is TGTGCCAGCTCACCACCGGACGGCTCCCCTGAAGCTTTCTTT. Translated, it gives CASSPPDGSPEAFF.

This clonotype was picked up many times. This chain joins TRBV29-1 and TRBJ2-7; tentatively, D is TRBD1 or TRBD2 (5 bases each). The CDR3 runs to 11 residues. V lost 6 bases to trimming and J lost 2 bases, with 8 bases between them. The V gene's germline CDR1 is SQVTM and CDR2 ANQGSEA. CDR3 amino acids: CSVGAAYEQYF. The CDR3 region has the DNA TGCAGCGTCGGGGCCGCCTACGAGCAGTACTTC.

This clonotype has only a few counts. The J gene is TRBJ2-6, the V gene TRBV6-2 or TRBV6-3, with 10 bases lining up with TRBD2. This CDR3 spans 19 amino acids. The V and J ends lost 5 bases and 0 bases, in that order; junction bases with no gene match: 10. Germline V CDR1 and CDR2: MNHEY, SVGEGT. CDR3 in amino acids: CASSTVSGRVSSGANVLTF. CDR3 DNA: TGTGCCAGCAGTACGGTGAGCGGGAGGGTATCCTCTGGGGCCAACGTCCTGACTTTC.

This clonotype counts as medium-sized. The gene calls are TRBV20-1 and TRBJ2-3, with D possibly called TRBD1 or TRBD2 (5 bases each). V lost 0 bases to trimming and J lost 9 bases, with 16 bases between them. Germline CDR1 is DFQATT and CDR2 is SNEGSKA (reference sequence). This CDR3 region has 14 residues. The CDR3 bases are TGCAGTGCTAGAGATGAGATAGGACGGGGCACGCAGTATTTT. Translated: CSARDEIGRGTQYF.

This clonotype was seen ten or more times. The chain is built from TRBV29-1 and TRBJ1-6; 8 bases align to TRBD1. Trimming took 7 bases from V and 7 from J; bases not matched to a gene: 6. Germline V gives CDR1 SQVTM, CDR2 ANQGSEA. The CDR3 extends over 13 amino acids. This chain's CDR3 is CSGRTGSNSPLHF. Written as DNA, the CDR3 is TGCAGCGGCCGGACAGGGTCAAATTCACCCCTCCACTTT.

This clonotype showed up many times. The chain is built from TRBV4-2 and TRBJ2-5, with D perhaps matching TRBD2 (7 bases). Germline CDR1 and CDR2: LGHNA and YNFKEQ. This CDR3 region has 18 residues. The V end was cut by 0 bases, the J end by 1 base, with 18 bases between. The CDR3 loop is CASSQDLRGGGIQETQYF. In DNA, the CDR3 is TGTGCCAGCAGCCAAGATCTTCGAGGGGGAGGGATCCAAGAGACCCAGTACTTC.

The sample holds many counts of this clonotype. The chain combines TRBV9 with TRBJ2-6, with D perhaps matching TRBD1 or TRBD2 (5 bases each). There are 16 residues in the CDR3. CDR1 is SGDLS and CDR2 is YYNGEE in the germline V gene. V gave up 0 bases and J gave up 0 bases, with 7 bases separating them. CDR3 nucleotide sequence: TGTGCCAGCAGCGTAGAGGGGAGCTCTGGGGCCAACGTCCTGACTTTC. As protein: CASSVEGSSGANVLTF.